This T cell receptor (beta chain) derives from a study of beta chain features in type 1 diabetes. The whole isolated RNA underwent reverse transcription, so sequencing captured expressed TCRB transcripts. Profiling relied on immunoSEQ multiplex PCR, and the TCRdb table lists in-frame clones only, not all of them. The data contain fewer than 200,000 clones, around 8.5% of them singletons. The CDR3 consists of 13 residues. Germline V gives CDR1 MDHEN, CDR2 SYDVKM. Trimming removed 10 bases at V and 8 bases at J, with 15 bases between. This TCR was recovered from a young man in good health. This chain connects TRBV28 to TRBJ1-6; D possibly corresponds to TRBD1 (5 bases). Specimen: central memory CD4+ T cells from blood. The CDR3 sequence: CATMGGDYSPLHF. CDR3 coding DNA: TGTGCCACCATGGGGGGGGATTATTCACCCCTCCACTTT.